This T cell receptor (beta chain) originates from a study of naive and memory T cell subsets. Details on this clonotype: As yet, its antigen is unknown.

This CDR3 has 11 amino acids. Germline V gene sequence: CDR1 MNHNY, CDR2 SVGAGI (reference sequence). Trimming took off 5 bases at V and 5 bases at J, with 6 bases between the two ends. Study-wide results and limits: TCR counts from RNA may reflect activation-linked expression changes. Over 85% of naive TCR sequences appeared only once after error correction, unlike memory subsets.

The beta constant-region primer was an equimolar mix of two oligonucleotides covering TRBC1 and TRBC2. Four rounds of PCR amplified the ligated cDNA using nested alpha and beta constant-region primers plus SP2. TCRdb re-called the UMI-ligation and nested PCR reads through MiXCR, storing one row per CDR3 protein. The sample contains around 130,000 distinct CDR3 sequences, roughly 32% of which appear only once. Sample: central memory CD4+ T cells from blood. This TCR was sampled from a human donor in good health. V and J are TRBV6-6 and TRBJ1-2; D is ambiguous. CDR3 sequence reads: CASSVEYGYTF. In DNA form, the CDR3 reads TGTGCCAGCAGTGTCGAATATGGCTACACCTTC.